This TCR beta chain was retrieved from a study of human T cells and chemical hapten exposure. Study in general: DPC at 0.01% went onto the upper back in patch tests, read at 6 days.

Note on this clonotype: Its antigen is still unknown. Sequence at one end of the junction differs from germline and may be a read error.

Regarding the study as a whole: The donors suffered from alopecia, so their immune response may not match that of healthy people.

In the library, unique molecular identifiers were attached to individual cDNA molecules. Per the original data handling: There were a median of around 96,000 TCRs per sample, with a range from roughly 20,000 to 700,000. TCRdb independently ran MiXCR on the RACE reads; one entry per CDR3 protein. The V and J calls come from TCRdb's annotation, not from the publication. The sample has over 85,000 distinct CDR3 sequences, roughly a tenth seen once. Time point noted: pre-sensitization, week 0. Specified treatment: therapeutic diphenylcyclopropenone sensitization with weekly scalp DPC. CDR3 length equals 14 residues. The germline V gene has CDR1 DFQATT and CDR2 SNEGSKA (reference sequence).

The chain is built from TRBV20-1 and TRBJ2-1, with 11 bases that match TRBD2. The specimen was whole blood, collected in connection with sensitization to the hapten diphenylcyclopropenone (DPC). This clonotype originated in a woman aged 60-75 years with alopecia areata. Some clones in this sample may be carry-over from other donors' samples. The CDR3 is CSARDSGGADERFF. The CDR3 DNA reads TGCAGTGCTAGAGATAGCGGGGGGGCCGATGAGCGGTTCTTC.